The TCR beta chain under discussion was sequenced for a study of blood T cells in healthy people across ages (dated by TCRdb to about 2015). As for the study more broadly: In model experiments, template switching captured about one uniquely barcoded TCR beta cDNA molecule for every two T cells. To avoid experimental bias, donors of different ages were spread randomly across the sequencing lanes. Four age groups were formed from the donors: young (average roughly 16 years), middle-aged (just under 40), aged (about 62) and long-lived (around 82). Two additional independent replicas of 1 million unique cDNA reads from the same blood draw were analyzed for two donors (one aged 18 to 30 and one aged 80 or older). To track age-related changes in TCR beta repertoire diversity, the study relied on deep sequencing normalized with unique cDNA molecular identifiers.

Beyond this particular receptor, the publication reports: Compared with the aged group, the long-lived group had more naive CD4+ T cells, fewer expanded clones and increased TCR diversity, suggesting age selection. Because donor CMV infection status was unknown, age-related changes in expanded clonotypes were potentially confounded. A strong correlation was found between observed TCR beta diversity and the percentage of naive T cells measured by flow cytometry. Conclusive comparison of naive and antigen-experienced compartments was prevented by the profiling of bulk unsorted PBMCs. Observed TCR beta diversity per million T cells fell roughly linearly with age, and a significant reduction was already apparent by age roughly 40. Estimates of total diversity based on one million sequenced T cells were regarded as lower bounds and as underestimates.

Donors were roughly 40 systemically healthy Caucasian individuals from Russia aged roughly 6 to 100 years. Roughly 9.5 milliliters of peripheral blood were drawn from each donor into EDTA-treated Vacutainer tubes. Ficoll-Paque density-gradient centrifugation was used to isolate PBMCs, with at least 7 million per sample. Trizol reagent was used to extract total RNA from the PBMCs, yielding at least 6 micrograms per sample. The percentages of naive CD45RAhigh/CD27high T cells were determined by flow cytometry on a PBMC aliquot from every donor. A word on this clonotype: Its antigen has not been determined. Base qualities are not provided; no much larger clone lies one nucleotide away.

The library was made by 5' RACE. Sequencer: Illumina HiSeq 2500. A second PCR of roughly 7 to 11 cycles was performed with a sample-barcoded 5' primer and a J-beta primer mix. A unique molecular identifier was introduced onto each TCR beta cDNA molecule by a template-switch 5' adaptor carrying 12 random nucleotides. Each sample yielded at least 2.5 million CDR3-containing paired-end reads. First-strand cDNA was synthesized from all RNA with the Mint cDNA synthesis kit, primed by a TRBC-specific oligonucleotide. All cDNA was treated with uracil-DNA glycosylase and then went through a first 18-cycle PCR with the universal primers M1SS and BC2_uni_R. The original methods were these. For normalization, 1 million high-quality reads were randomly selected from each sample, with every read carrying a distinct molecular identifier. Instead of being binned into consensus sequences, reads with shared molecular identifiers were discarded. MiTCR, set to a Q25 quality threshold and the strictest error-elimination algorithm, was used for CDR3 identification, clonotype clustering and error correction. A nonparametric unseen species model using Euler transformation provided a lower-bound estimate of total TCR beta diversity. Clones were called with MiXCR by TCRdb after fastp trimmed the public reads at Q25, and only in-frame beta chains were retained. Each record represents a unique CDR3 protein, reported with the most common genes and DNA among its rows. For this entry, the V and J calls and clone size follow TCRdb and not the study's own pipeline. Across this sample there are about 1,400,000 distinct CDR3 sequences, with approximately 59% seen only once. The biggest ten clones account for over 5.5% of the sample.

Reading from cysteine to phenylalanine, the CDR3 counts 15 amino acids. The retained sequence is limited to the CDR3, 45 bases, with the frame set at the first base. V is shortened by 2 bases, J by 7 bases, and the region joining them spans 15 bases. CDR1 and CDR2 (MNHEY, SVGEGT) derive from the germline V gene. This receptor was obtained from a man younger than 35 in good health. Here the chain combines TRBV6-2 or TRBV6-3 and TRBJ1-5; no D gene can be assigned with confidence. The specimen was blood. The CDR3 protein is CASSYPNVGQQPQHF. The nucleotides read TGTGCCAGCAGTTACCCCAACGTCGGCCAGCAGCCCCAGCATTTT.